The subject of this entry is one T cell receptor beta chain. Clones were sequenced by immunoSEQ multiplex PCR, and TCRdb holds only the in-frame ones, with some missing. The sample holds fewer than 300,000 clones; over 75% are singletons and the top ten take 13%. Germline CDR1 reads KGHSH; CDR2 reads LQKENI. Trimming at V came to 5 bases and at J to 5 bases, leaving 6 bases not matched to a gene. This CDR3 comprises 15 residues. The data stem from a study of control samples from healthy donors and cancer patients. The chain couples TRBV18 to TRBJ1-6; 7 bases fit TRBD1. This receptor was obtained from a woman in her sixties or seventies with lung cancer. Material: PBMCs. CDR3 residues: CASSTTGTDNSPLHF. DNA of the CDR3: TGTGCCAGCTCAACAACCGGGACAGATAATTCACCCCTCCACTTT.